This T cell receptor (beta chain) stems from a study of cytomegalovirus exposure and HLA in healthy donors. A multiplex PCR was run with 60 Vbeta primers and 13 Jbeta primers. Here immunoSEQ multiplex PCR was the method, and the copy in TCRdb shows in-frame clones only, minus some. The table records approximately 120,000 clones, more than 65% of them present only once. The germline gives CDR1 SGHTA, CDR2 FQGNSA. The CDR3 extends over 17 amino acids. With 1 base removed from V and 0 bases from J, the gap between germline ends came to 15 bases. V and J are TRBV7-2 and TRBJ1-1; D is perhaps TRBD1 (5 bases). Input material: PBMCs. This TCR was recovered from a woman between 55 and 75 years old in good health and CMV-seropositive. The CDR3 coding sequence is TGTGCCAGCAGCTTAGGTAGTACAGGCCCTATGAACACTGAAGCTTTCTTT. Translated: CASSLGSTGPMNTEAFF.